This T cell receptor beta chain was profiled in a study of T-cell memory formation after mild COVID-19. Study context: TCR clustering was largely donor specific.

Concerning this clonotype itself: Antigen specificity is unknown.

TCRdb fed the 5' RACE reads into MiXCR, producing one record per CDR3 protein. The profile shows about 410,000 distinct CDR3 sequences, roughly 18% of them singletons. Study conclusions and caveats: Second-wave clones that peaked on day 37 lacked confirmed SARS-CoV-2 specificity. Within pre-infection memory, some responding clones were found, suggesting cross-reactive memory joined. CD4+ contracting clones were found mainly in CM and EM, and CD8+ ones in EMRA.

Per germline, CDR1 DFQATT and CDR2 SNEGSKA (reference sequence). Trimming took 0 bases from V and 4 from J, leaving 12 bases between them. The CDR3 covers 15 residues. The TCR was taken from a young man who had mild COVID-19 (a few samples of this study predate the infection). Cell type and time point are not known. The V gene is TRBV20-1, the J gene TRBJ1-4; no definite D call. Sequencing was done on a sample of PBMCs or a T cell subset sorted from them (not recorded which). CDR3 sequence (DNA): TGCAGTGCTAGAGATCCCCTCCGCTTTAATGAAAAACTGTTTTTT. As protein: CSARDPLRFNEKLFF.